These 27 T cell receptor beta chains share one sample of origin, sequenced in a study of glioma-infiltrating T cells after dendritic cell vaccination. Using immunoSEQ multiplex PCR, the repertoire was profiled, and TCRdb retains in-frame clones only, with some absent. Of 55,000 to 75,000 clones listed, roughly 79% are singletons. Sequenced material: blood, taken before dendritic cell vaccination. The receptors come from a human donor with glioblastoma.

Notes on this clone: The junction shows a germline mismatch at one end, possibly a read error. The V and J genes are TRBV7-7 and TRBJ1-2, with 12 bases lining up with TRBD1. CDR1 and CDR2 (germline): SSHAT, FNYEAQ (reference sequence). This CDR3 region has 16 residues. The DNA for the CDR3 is TGTGCTAGCAGCTTAGACCGGGACAGGGGGCTTTTTGGCTACACCTTC. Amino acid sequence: CASSLDRDRGLFGYTF.

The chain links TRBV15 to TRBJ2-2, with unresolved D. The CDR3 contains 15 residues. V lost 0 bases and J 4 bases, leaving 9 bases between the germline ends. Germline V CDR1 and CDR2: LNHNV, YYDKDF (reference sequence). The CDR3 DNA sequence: TGTGCCACCAGCAGAGAGGTCTCGGGCACCGGGGAGCTGTTTTTT. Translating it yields CATSREVSGTGELFF.

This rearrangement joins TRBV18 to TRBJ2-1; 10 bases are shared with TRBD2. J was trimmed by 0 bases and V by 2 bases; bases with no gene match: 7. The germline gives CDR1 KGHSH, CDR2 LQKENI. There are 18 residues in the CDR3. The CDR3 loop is CASSPETSGASSYNEQFF. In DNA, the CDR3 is TGTGCCAGCTCACCAGAAACTAGCGGGGCCAGCTCCTACAATGAGCAGTTCTTC.

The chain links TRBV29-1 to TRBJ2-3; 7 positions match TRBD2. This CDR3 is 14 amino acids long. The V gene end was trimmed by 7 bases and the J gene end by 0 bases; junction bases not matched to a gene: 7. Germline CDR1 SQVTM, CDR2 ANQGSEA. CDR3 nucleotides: TGCAGCGGCGGCCGGGGGGTTAGCACAGATACGCAGTATTTT. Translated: CSGGRGVSTDTQYF.

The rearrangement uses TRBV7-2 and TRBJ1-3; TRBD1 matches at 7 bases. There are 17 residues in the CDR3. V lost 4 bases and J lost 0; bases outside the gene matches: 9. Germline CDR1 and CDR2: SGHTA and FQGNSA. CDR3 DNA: TGTGCCAGCAGCTCCCAGGGGGTTCATAGCTCTGGAAACACCATATATTTT. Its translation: CASSSQGVHSSGNTIYF.

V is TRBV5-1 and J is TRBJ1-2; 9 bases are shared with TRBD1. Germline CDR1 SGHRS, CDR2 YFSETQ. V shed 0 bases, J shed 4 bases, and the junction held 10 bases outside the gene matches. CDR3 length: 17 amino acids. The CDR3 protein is CASSLGDRASLGYGYTF. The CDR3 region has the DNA TGCGCCAGCAGCTTGGGGGACAGGGCTTCATTGGGCTATGGCTACACCTTC. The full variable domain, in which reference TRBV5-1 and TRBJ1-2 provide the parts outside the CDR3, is KAGVTQTPRYLIKTRGQQVTLSCSPISGHRSVSWYQQTPGQGLQFLFEYFSETQRNKGNFPGRFSGRQFSNSRSEMNVSTLELGDSALYLCASSLGDRASLGYGYTFGSGTRLTVV.

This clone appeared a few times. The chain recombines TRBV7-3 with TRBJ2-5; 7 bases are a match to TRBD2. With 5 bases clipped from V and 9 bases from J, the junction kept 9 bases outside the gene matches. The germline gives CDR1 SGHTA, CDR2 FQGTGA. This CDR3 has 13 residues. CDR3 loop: CASSIGRDGAQYF. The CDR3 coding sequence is TGTGCCAGCAGCATAGGGAGGGATGGCGCCCAGTACTTC.

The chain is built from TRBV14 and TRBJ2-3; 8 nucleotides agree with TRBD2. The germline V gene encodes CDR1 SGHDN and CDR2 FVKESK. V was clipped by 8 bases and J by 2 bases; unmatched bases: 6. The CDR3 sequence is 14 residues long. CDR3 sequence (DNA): TGTGCCAGCCTGCTAGCGGGTTACACAGATACGCAGTATTTT. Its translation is CASLLAGYTDTQYF.

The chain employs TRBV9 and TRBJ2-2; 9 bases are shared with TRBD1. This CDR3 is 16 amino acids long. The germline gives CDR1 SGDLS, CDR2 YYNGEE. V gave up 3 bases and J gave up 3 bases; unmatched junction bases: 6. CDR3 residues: CASSAGTGTYTGELFF. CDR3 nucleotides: TGTGCCAGCAGCGCCGGGACAGGGACGTACACCGGGGAGCTGTTTTTT.

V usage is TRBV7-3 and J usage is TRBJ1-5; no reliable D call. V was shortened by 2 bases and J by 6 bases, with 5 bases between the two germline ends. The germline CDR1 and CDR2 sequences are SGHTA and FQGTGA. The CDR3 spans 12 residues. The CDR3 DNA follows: TGTGCCAGCAGCTTAGGCGGTCAGCCCCAGCATTTT. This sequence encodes CASSLGGQPQHF. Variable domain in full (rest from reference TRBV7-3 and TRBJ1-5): GAGVSQTPSNKVTEKGKYVELRCDPISGHTALYWYRQSLGQGPEFLIYFQGTGAADDSGLPNDRFFAVRPEGSVSTLKIQRTERGDSAVYLCASSLGGQPQHFGDGTRLSIL.

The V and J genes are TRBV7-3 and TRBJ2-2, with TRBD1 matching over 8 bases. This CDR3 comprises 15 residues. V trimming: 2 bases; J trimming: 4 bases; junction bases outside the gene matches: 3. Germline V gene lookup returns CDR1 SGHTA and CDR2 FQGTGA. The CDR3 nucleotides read TGTGCCAGCAGCTTACAGGGGGCTATCACCGGGGAGCTGTTTTTT. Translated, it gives CASSLQGAITGELFF.

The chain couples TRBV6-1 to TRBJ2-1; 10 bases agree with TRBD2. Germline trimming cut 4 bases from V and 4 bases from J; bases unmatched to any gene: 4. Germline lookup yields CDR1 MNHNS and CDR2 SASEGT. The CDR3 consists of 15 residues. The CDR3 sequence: CASSVSGGVYNEQFF. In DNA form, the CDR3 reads TGTGCCAGCAGTGTAAGCGGGGGGGTATACAATGAGCAGTTCTTC.

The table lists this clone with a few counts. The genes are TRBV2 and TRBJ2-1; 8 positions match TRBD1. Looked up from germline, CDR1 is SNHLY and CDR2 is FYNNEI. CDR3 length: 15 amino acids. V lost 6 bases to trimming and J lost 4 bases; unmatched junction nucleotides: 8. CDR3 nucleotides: TGTGCCAGCAGCAGCGACAGGGGAGCGTACAATGAGCAGTTCTTC. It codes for CASSSDRGAYNEQFF.

The CDR3 DNA reads TGTGCCATCAGTGAAACAGGGGACTCCTACAATGAGCAGTTCTTC. Its translation: CAISETGDSYNEQFF. The V call is TRBV10-3, the J call TRBJ2-1; 7 positions match TRBD1. V shed 3 bases and J 0 bases; nucleotides not matched to a gene: 2. In germline, CDR1 is ENHRY, CDR2 SYGVKD. This CDR3 contains 15 residues.

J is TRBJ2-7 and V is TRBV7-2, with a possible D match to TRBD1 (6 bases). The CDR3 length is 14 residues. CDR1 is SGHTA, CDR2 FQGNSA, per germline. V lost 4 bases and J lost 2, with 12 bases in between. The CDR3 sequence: CASSSSGATYEQYF. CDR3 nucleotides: TGTGCCAGCAGCTCCTCAGGGGCCACCTACGAGCAGTACTTC.

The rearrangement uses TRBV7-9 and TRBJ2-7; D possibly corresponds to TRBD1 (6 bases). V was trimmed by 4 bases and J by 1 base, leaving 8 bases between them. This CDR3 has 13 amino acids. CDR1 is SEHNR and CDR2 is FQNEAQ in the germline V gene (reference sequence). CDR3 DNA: TGTGCCAGCAGCTCGGACAGATCCTACGAGCAGTACTTC. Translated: CASSSDRSYEQYF.

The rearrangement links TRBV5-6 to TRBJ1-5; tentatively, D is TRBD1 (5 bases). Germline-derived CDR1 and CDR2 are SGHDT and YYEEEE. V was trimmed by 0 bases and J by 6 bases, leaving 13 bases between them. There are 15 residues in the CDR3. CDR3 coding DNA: TGTGCCAGCAGCTTGGCTGTGCAGGGCCTTCAGCCCCAGCATTTT. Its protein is CASSLAVQGLQPQHF.

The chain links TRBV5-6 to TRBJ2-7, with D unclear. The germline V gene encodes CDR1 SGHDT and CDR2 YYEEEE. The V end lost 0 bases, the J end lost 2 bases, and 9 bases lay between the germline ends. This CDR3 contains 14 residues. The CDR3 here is CASSLVVTTYEQYF. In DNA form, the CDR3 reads TGTGCCAGCAGCTTGGTAGTCACTACCTACGAGCAGTACTTC.

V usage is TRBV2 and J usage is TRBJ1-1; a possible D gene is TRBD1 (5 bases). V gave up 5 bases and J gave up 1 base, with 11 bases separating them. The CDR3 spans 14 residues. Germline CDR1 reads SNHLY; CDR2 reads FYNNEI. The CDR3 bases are TGTGCCAGCAGTATCGACAGCCGGAACACTGAAGCTTTCTTT. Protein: CASSIDSRNTEAFF.

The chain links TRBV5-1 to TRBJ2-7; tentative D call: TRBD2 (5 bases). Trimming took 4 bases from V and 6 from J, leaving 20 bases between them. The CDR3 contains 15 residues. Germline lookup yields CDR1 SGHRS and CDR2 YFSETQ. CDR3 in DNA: TGCGCCAGCAGCCGGGATGGTCCCTCGGAGAGCGAGCAGTACTTC. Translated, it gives CASSRDGPSESEQYF.

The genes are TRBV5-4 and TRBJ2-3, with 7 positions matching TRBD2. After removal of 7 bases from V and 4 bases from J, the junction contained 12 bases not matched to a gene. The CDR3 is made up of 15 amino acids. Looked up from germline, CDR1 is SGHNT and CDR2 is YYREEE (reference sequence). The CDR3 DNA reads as TGTGCCAGCTTTTACCGCGGGGGAGACGCAGATACGCAGTATTTT. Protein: CASFYRGGDADTQYF.

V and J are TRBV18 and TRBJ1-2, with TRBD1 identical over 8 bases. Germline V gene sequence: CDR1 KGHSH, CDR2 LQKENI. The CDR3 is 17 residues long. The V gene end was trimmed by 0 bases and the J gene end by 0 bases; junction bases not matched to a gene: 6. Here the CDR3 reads CASSPPGQATPNYGYTF. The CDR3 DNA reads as TGTGCCAGCTCACCACCGGGACAGGCAACTCCTAACTATGGCTACACCTTC.

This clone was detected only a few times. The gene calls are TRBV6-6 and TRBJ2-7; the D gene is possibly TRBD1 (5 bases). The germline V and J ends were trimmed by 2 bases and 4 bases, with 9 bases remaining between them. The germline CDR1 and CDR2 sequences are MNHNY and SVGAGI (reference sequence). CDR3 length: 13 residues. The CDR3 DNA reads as TGTGCCAGCAGTTACGCCCAGGGTTACGAGCAGTACTTC. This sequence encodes CASSYAQGYEQYF.

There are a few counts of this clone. The CDR3, as DNA: TGTGCCAGCAGCTACGGACAGTATAATTCACCCCTCCACTTT. Translation: CASSYGQYNSPLHF. The rearrangement joins TRBV9 to TRBJ1-6, with D perhaps matching TRBD1 (6 bases). In germline, CDR1 is SGDLS, CDR2 YYNGEE. V lost 4 bases and J lost 4, with 9 bases in between. The CDR3 totals 14 residues.

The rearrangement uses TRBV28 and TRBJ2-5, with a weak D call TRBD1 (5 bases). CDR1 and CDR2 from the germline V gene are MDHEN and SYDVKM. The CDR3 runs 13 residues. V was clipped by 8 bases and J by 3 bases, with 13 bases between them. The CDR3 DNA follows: TGTGCCAGCCGTGTCGTGACAGAAGAGACCCAGTACTTC. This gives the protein CASRVVTEETQYF.

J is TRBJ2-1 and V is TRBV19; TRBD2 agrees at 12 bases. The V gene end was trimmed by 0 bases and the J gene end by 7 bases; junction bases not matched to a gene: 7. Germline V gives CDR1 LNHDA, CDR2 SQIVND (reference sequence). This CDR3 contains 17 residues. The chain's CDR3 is CASSIESSGGARNEQFF. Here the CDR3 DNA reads TGTGCCAGTAGTATAGAGTCTAGCGGGGGGGCCCGAAATGAGCAGTTCTTC.

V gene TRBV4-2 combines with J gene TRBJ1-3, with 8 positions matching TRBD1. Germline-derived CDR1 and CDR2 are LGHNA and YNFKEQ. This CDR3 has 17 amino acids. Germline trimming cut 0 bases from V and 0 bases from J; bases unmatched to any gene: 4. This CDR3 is CASSQEPGQGSGNTIYF. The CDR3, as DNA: TGTGCCAGCAGCCAAGAGCCAGGACAGGGCTCTGGAAACACCATATATTTT.